The 18 T cell receptor beta chains listed next were all sequenced from one sample in a study of lymphopenia after photon versus proton radiotherapy. The method was immunoSEQ multiplex PCR; TCRdb's version includes in-frame clones alone and lacks a portion of them. Among about 53,000 clones listed, around 80% were seen once. The source was peripheral blood, collected from a patient treated with photon-based radiotherapy. Receptor source: a middle-aged man with gastric cancer.

This chain uses TRBV6-6 with TRBJ2-7; 10 nucleotides align to TRBD1. J lost 3 bases, V lost 5 bases, and 7 bases had no gene match. Germline assignment: CDR1 MNHNY and CDR2 SVGAGI (reference sequence). This CDR3 is built from 15 residues. The CDR3 sequence: CASSHPGTGVYEQYF. CDR3 bases: TGTGCCAGCAGTCACCCCGGGACAGGGGTCTACGAGCAGTACTTC.

The chain uses TRBV11-2 and TRBJ2-5; 8 bases are a match to TRBD2. CDR1 SGHAT and CDR2 FQNNGV come from the germline V gene. CDR3 length: 14 residues. Losses at the gene ends were 6 bases for V and 4 bases for J; bases not matched to a gene: 7. The CDR3: CASSVSGRGETQYF. CDR3 DNA sequence: TGTGCCAGCAGTGTCAGCGGGAGAGGAGAGACCCAGTACTTC. Complete variable domain (other parts from reference TRBV11-2 and TRBJ2-5): EAGVAQSPRYKIIEKRQSVAFWCNPISGHATLYWYQQILGQGPKLLIQFQNNGVVDDSQLPKDRFSAERLKGVDSTLKIQPAKLEDSAVYLCASSVSGRGETQYFGPGTRLLVL.

This clone has a handful of counts. The V call is TRBV2, the J call TRBJ1-2; maybe TRBD1 (6 bases). Germline V gene lookup returns CDR1 SNHLY and CDR2 FYNNEI. The ends were cut back, 3 bases at V and 6 bases at J, with 17 bases in the middle. The CDR3 is made up of 15 amino acids. The CDR3: CASSESGALGDGYTF. CDR3 DNA: TGTGCCAGCAGTGAGTCGGGGGCGCTGGGTGATGGCTACACCTTC.

This rearrangement joins TRBV6-1 to TRBJ2-2; perhaps TRBD2 as D (5 bases). The CDR3 spans 15 residues. CDR1 and CDR2 from the germline V gene are MNHNS and SASEGT. Trimming pared 2 bases from V and 0 bases from J, leaving 7 bases between. This CDR3 reads CASSERGSNTGELFF. In DNA form, the CDR3 reads TGTGCCAGCAGTGAACGCGGGTCGAACACCGGGGAGCTGTTTTTT.

The rearrangement joins TRBV6-5 to TRBJ2-3; tentatively, D is TRBD1 (5 bases). The V end was cut by 0 bases, the J end by 4 bases, with 14 bases between. The CDR3 sequence is 16 residues long. The germline V gene has CDR1 MNHEY and CDR2 SVGAGI. DNA of the CDR3: TGTGCCAGCAGTTACTCGGCCAGGGATTGGGCAGATACGCAGTATTTT. This codes for CASSYSARDWADTQYF.

V gene TRBV5-1 combines with J gene TRBJ2-2; no clear D gene. Trimming pared 0 bases from V and 2 bases from J, leaving 8 bases between. This CDR3 spans 15 amino acids. Germline CDR1 and CDR2: SGHRS and YFSETQ. DNA for the CDR3: TGCGCCAGCAGCTTGGATCCCGGAAACACCGGGGAGCTGTTTTTT. This encodes CASSLDPGNTGELFF.

The chain carries TRBV29-1 and TRBJ2-3; D uncertain. The germline CDR1 and CDR2 sequences are SQVTM and ANQGSEA. V shed 8 bases and J shed 1 base, with 10 bases lying between them. The CDR3 runs 12 residues. CDR3 sequence (DNA): TGCAGCTCCCAGGCAGGCACAGATACGCAGTATTTT. Its translation: CSSQAGTDTQYF.

The chain links TRBV14 to TRBJ2-5, with D perhaps TRBD1 (6 bases). The ends were cut back, 2 bases at V and 1 base at J, with 17 bases in the middle. The CDR3 contains 17 residues. Germline loops: CDR1 SGHDN, CDR2 FVKESK. Here the CDR3 reads CASSQFTGKMSQETQYF. The CDR3 DNA reads TGTGCCAGCAGCCAATTTACAGGGAAAATGAGCCAAGAGACCCAGTACTTC.

The genes are TRBV10-2 and TRBJ2-7, with 11 positions matching TRBD2. The germline CDR1 and CDR2 sequences are WSHSY and SAAADI. The CDR3 is 15 amino acids. V dropped 4 bases and J dropped 4; count of bases not matched to a gene: 6. DNA for the CDR3: TGCGCCAGCAGTGGGCAGGGACTAGCGGTTTACGAGCAGTACTTC. This encodes CASSGQGLAVYEQYF.

This rearrangement joins TRBV10-2 to TRBJ2-7; no reliable D call. The CDR3 covers 12 residues. Trimming pared 7 bases from V and 3 bases from J, leaving 10 bases between. Germline V CDR1 and CDR2: WSHSY, SAAADI. DNA for the CDR3: TGCGCCAGCATGGTAGGAATCTACGAGCAGTACTTC. Protein sequence: CASMVGIYEQYF.

The CDR3 DNA reads TGTGCCACCAGCAGAGATCCGGGGTCCGAGACCCAGTACTTC. It is translated as CATSRDPGSETQYF. The chain uses TRBV15 and TRBJ2-5; D might be TRBD2 (5 bases). The length of the CDR3 is 14 residues. Trimming stripped 0 bases from V and 5 bases from J, with 10 bases between. Germline CDR1 LNHNV, CDR2 YYDKDF (reference sequence).

The sample holds one count of this clone. The rearrangement joins TRBV6-1 to TRBJ2-7; the match to TRBD1 covers 10 bases. Germline CDR1 MNHNS, CDR2 SASEGT. The CDR3 spans 14 residues. The V gene end was trimmed by 1 base and the J gene end by 4 bases; junction bases not matched to a gene: 1. CDR3 loop: CASSEGTGGYEQYF. In DNA form, the CDR3 reads TGTGCCAGCAGTGAAGGGACAGGGGGTTACGAGCAGTACTTC.

This rearrangement joins TRBV27 to TRBJ2-5, with a possible D match to TRBD1 (6 bases). Germline CDR1 reads MNHEY; CDR2 reads SMNVEV (reference sequence). The CDR3 is 13 amino acids. V was cut by 8 bases and J by 1 base, with 11 bases left in between. The CDR3 coding sequence is TGTGCCAGCCGAAAGACAGGCCAAGAGACCCAGTACTTC. Translating it yields CASRKTGQETQYF.

The CDR3 loop is CASSEFNRAGNTIYF. CDR3 bases: TGTGCCAGCAGTGAATTTAACAGGGCTGGAAACACCATATATTTT. The V gene is TRBV25-1, the J gene TRBJ1-3; a possible D gene is TRBD1 (6 bases). Germline V gene data show CDR1 as MGHDK and CDR2 as SYGVNS. This CDR3 is built from 15 residues. Trimming removed 1 base at V and 2 bases at J, with 9 bases between. Looking up the rest from reference TRBV25-1 and TRBJ1-3 gives the full variable domain: EADIYQTPRYLVIGTGKKITLECSQTMGHDKMYWYQQDPGMELHLIHYSYGVNSTEKGDLSSESTVSRIRTEHFPLTLESARPSHTSQYLCASSEFNRAGNTIYFGEGSWLTVV.

This chain uses TRBV5-6 with TRBJ1-2, with 10 bases lining up with TRBD1. Germline CDR1 reads SGHDT; CDR2 reads YYEEEE. This CDR3 contains 14 residues. The V gene end was trimmed by 2 bases and the J gene end by 6 bases; junction bases not matched to a gene: 4. The CDR3 here is CASSFDRGLDGYTF. The CDR3 bases are TGTGCCAGCAGCTTTGACAGGGGGCTTGATGGCTACACCTTC. The full variable domain, rest sourced from reference TRBV5-6 and TRBJ1-2, is DAGVTQSPTHLIKTRGQQVTLRCSPKSGHDTVSWYQQALGQGPQFIFQYYEEEERQRGNFPDRFSGHQFPNYSSELNVNALLLGDSALYLCASSFDRGLDGYTFGSGTRLTVV.

Remarks on this clone: A junction end diverges from the germline sequence, so it may reflect a read error. The DNA of the CDR3 is TGTGCCAGCAGTTACTCCGCGGGAGGGTACGGGCAGTACTTC. It codes for CASSYSAGGYGQYF. This rearrangement joins TRBV6-6 to TRBJ2-7; the match to TRBD2 covers 9 bases. Looked up from germline, CDR1 is MNHNY and CDR2 is SVGAGI (reference sequence). The length of the CDR3 is 14 residues.

The chain carries TRBV27 and TRBJ1-1; D call uncertain. The CDR3 contains 13 residues. Germline V CDR1 and CDR2: MNHEY, SMNVEV (reference sequence). The V end lost 6 bases, the J end lost 1 base, and 9 bases lay between the germline ends. Written as DNA, the CDR3 is TGTGCCAGCAGCTGGAATAGGAACACTGAAGCTTTCTTT. Its protein is CASSWNRNTEAFF.

This clone showed up just a few times. The chain links TRBV5-1 to TRBJ2-7; TRBD2 matches at 15 bases. Per germline, CDR1 SGHRS and CDR2 YFSETQ. J lost 4 bases, V lost 0 bases, and 11 bases had no gene match. CDR3 length: 19 amino acids. The CDR3 here is CASSLAPTRGLAGGYEQYF. The CDR3 DNA sequence: TGCGCCAGCAGCTTGGCCCCAACTCGGGGACTAGCGGGAGGTTACGAGCAGTACTTC.